Listed below are T cell receptor beta chains from one sample, sequenced in a study of blood T cell repertoires in COVID-19. Libraries were prepared by immunoSEQ multiplex PCR; TCRdb keeps only in-frame clonotypes and omits some of them. The table shows 97,000 or so clones, with just under 95% occurring only once. The sample taken for sequencing was peripheral blood. Receptor source: a woman between 50 and 59 years old with COVID-19, enrolled during active disease. Both conserved end residues are part of each CDR3. The order of the fields is J gene, V gene, CDR3 protein.

j_call: TRBJ2-1; v_call: TRBV7-8; cdr3_aa: CASSQQPAAGTVYNEQFF
j_call: TRBJ1-2; v_call: TRBV9; cdr3_aa: CASSPTTGGHYGYTF
j_call: TRBJ1-2; v_call: TRBV28; cdr3_aa: CASIGQGYYGYTF
j_call: TRBJ1-2; v_call: TRBV11-2; cdr3_aa: CASSPTMGQGIRYGYTF
j_call: TRBJ2-5; v_call: TRBV4-1; cdr3_aa: CASSQGGGYQETQYF
j_call: TRBJ1-1; v_call: TRBV4-1; cdr3_aa: CASSQTRGRTEAFF
j_call: TRBJ1-2; v_call: TRBV27; cdr3_aa: CASSTAQGRRGYTF
j_call: TRBJ1-5; v_call: TRBV6-5; cdr3_aa: CASSYSRGPNQPQHF
j_call: TRBJ1-3; v_call: TRBV6-9; cdr3_aa: CASSYNGGSGNTIYF
j_call: TRBJ2-5; v_call: TRBV5-1; cdr3_aa: CASSLAPRGQETQYF
j_call: TRBJ2-7; v_call: TRBV27; cdr3_aa: CASTPGHGYEQYF
j_call: TRBJ2-1; v_call: TRBV13; cdr3_aa: CASSPGGNEQFF
j_call: TRBJ2-1; v_call: TRBV2; cdr3_aa: CARSGIQYNEQFF
j_call: TRBJ2-3; v_call: TRBV10-3; cdr3_aa: CATVPPPGNTQYF
j_call: TRBJ1-1; v_call: TRBV11-2; cdr3_aa: CASSARDRGNTEAFF
j_call: TRBJ1-6; v_call: TRBV7-2; cdr3_aa: CASSFGTGGYNSPLHF
j_call: TRBJ1-2; v_call: TRBV5-4; cdr3_aa: CASSSTDNYTF
j_call: TRBJ1-1; v_call: TRBV14; cdr3_aa: CASSPTLRTPEAFF
j_call: TRBJ2-3; v_call: TRBV27; cdr3_aa: CASVGADTQYF
j_call: TRBJ1-4; v_call: TRBV27; cdr3_aa: CASSLSWLGRGRDEKLFF
j_call: TRBJ1-5; v_call: TRBV6-1; cdr3_aa: CASSDLQGTWGNQPQHF
j_call: TRBJ2-1; v_call: TRBV3-1/TRBV3-2; cdr3_aa: CASSHSSGGIYNEQFF
j_call: TRBJ2-1; v_call: TRBV7-2; cdr3_aa: CASSLTLVANNEQFF
j_call: TRBJ2-2; v_call: TRBV5-1; cdr3_aa: CASSLLLGQLTGELFF
j_call: TRBJ1-3; v_call: TRBV14; cdr3_aa: CASSPRGAILIYF
j_call: TRBJ2-5; v_call: TRBV30; cdr3_aa: CAWIKDRVVGETQYF
j_call: TRBJ2-1; v_call: TRBV4-1; cdr3_aa: CASSQRTSGGGSYNEQFF
j_call: TRBJ1-4; v_call: TRBV10-1; cdr3_aa: CASSESTGWEEKLFF
j_call: TRBJ2-1; v_call: TRBV9; cdr3_aa: CASSGPGQGDNEQFF
j_call: TRBJ1-6; v_call: TRBV9; cdr3_aa: CASSAQGASNSPLHF
j_call: TRBJ2-7; v_call: TRBV12-3/TRBV12-4; cdr3_aa: CASRKRGNYEQYF
j_call: TRBJ2-1; v_call: TRBV19; cdr3_aa: CASSLSSYNEQFF
j_call: TRBJ1-2; v_call: TRBV28; cdr3_aa: CASSLSYNYGYTF
j_call: TRBJ1-4; v_call: TRBV5-1; cdr3_aa: CASSLDSNNEKLFF
j_call: TRBJ2-3; v_call: TRBV7-9; cdr3_aa: CASSLGASRGTDTQYF
j_call: TRBJ1-2; v_call: TRBV28; cdr3_aa: CASSSPQGRIYGYTF
j_call: TRBJ2-1; v_call: TRBV3-1/TRBV3-2; cdr3_aa: CASSPSGGTRGDEQFF
j_call: TRBJ1-5; v_call: TRBV19; cdr3_aa: CASSVDTDPQPQHF
j_call: TRBJ2-1; v_call: TRBV10-3; cdr3_aa: CAISPAGDEQFF
j_call: TRBJ2-6; v_call: TRBV24-1; cdr3_aa: CATSDSGVAGANVLTF
j_call: TRBJ1-1; v_call: TRBV6-5; cdr3_aa: CASSLSGAEAFF
j_call: TRBJ1-2; v_call: TRBV13; cdr3_aa: CASSQEGGGTEEFTNYGYTF
j_call: TRBJ1-2; v_call: TRBV18; cdr3_aa: CASSPERVGYTF
j_call: TRBJ1-5; v_call: TRBV4-3; cdr3_aa: CASSQGRAGQPQHF
j_call: TRBJ2-7; v_call: TRBV10-3; cdr3_aa: CAISEHSGPYEQYF
j_call: TRBJ2-5; v_call: TRBV7-7; cdr3_aa: CASSFSTGVGETQYF
j_call: TRBJ2-2; v_call: TRBV29-1; cdr3_aa: CSVETSSGELFF
j_call: TRBJ1-1; v_call: TRBV14; cdr3_aa: CASNQQTNTEAFF
j_call: TRBJ1-3; v_call: TRBV3-1/TRBV3-2; cdr3_aa: CASSRQFGNTIYF
j_call: TRBJ1-4; v_call: TRBV5-1; cdr3_aa: CASSKGQGAEKLFF
j_call: TRBJ1-5; v_call: TRBV6-6; cdr3_aa: CASSRQANQPQHF
j_call: TRBJ1-3; v_call: TRBV7-6; cdr3_aa: CASSPENRAATGNTIYF
j_call: TRBJ2-3; v_call: TRBV6-2/TRBV6-3; cdr3_aa: CASSYSPGADTQYF